These 4 T cell receptor beta chains were all obtained from the same sample, sequenced in a study of T cell changes during pregnancy in multiple sclerosis. Profiling relied on immunoSEQ multiplex PCR, and the TCRdb table lists in-frame clones only, not all of them. The table records tens of thousands of clones, about 93% of them present only once. Sample: peripheral blood, taken in the first trimester of pregnancy. Receptors were obtained from a female donor with multiple sclerosis, enrolled in a pregnancy study.

The V and J genes are TRBV2 and TRBJ1-2; TRBD1 might be the D (5 bases). Germline assignment: CDR1 SNHLY and CDR2 FYNNEI. The CDR3 has 15 amino acids. Trimming removed 2 bases at V and 1 base at J, with 11 bases between. DNA for the CDR3: TGTGCCAGCAGTGAACAGGGCTTCAATAACTATGGCTACACCTTC. Encoded protein: CASSEQGFNNYGYTF. Variable domain in full (rest from reference TRBV2 and TRBJ1-2): EPEVTQTPSHQVTQMGQEVILRCVPISNHLYFYWYRQILGQKVEFLVSFYNNEISEKSEIFDDQFSVERPDGSNFTLKIRSTKLEDSAMYFCASSEQGFNNYGYTFGSGTRLTVV.

This chain joins TRBV29-1 and TRBJ1-2, with D tentatively TRBD1 (5 bases). V was shortened by 7 bases and J by 8 bases, with 20 bases between the two germline ends. This CDR3 contains 13 residues. Germline CDR1 is SQVTM and CDR2 is ANQGSEA. The CDR3 is CSGGSTGGSGYTF. Written as DNA, the CDR3 is TGCAGCGGTGGGAGCACCGGGGGGAGCGGCTACACCTTC.

The chain links TRBV29-1 to TRBJ2-5; TRBD2 might be the D (5 bases). In germline, CDR1 is SQVTM, CDR2 ANQGSEA. The CDR3 is 12 amino acids. Trimming removed 5 bases at V and 0 bases at J, with 7 bases between. This chain's CDR3 is CSVIGDQETQYF. The CDR3 region has the DNA TGCAGCGTTATCGGGGACCAAGAGACCCAGTACTTC. Full variable domain (outside the CDR3, taken from reference TRBV29-1 and TRBJ2-5): SAVISQKPSRDICQRGTSLTIQCQVDSQVTMMFWYRQQPGQSLTLIATANQGSEATYESGFVIDKFPISRPNLTFSTLTVSNMSPEDSSIYLCSVIGDQETQYFGPGTRLLVL.

The rearrangement uses TRBV10-3 and TRBJ2-7, with TRBD1 as a possible D gene (6 bases). Per the germline V gene, CDR1 is ENHRY and CDR2 is SYGVKD. V was shortened by 3 bases and J by 3 bases, with 15 bases between the two germline ends. The CDR3 extends over 15 amino acids. CDR3 sequence reads: CAISDPRTANYEQYF. The CDR3 coding sequence is TGTGCCATCAGTGATCCCCGGACAGCCAACTACGAGCAGTACTTC.